This TCR beta chain is drawn from a study of shared clonotypes between healthy human individuals. In the study overall: CD4 naive and memory got three plates each, CD8 naive two, CD8 memory one.

Study-wide points: Depth of sequencing was expected to influence donor clonotype sharing. Generation probability values for non-shared clonotypes were lower than those for clonotypes shared by all four donors.

Germline loops: CDR1 SEHNR, CDR2 FQNEAQ (reference sequence). The length of the CDR3 is 14 residues. Trimming shortened V by 4 bases and J by 11 bases, and 20 bases separated the two germline ends. Comments on this clone: No antigen is known for it.

Sequencing used immunoSEQ multiplex PCR; TCRdb keeps in-frame clones, though not all of them. The sample carries approximately 2,300,000 clones, 92% recorded once. The sample comprised naive CD4+ T cells from PBMCs. Subset here: CD45RA+ positively selected. The rearrangement links TRBV7-9 to TRBJ1-1; D is possibly TRBD1 (5 bases). This sequence was found in a man younger than 35 in good health. Some clones in this sample may be carry-over from other donors' samples. The CDR3: CASSYLSSRATAFF. The DNA for the CDR3 is TGTGCCAGCAGCTACCTTTCGAGCAGGGCCACGGCTTTCTTT.